These 30 T cell receptor beta chains were sequenced from one sample in a study of shared T cell receptors in the human thymus. Sequencing used immunoSEQ multiplex PCR; TCRdb keeps in-frame clones, though not all of them. The data contain hundreds of thousands of clones, 95% of them seen just once; the ten biggest clones take up 0.015% to 0.025%. The sample comprised thymocytes. The receptors stem from a human donor.

This chain links TRBV9 with TRBJ2-1; possibly TRBD2 for D (6 bases). CDR3 length: 18 amino acids. V lost 4 bases to trimming and J lost 2 bases, with 22 bases between them. CDR1 is SGDLS and CDR2 is YYNGEE in the germline V gene. CDR3 protein: CASSTSPQKGGPYNEQFF. The DNA of the CDR3 is TGTGCCAGCAGCACCAGTCCCCAGAAGGGAGGCCCCTACAATGAGCAGTTCTTC.

The genes are TRBV4-3 and TRBJ2-1; the match to TRBD2 covers 8 bases. With V trimmed by 4 bases and J by 9 bases, 8 bases remained unmatched. The CDR3 is made up of 14 amino acids. CDR1 LGHNA and CDR2 YSLEER come from the germline V gene. DNA of the CDR3: TGCGCCAGCAGCCGCGCCGGGACTAGTATTGAGCAGTTCTTC. As protein: CASSRAGTSIEQFF.

The gene calls are TRBV4-1 and TRBJ1-1; no firm D call. Germline V CDR1 and CDR2: MGHRA, YSYEKL. Deletions cut 0 bases from V and 1 base from J, with 9 bases between. The length of the CDR3 is 15 residues. The DNA of the CDR3 is TGCGCCAGCAGCCAAGAGGAGCACAAGAACACTGAAGCTTTCTTT. Protein product: CASSQEEHKNTEAFF.

The chain joins TRBV7-2 to TRBJ1-1; 9 bases align to TRBD1. Germline CDR1 and CDR2: SGHTA and FQGNSA. CDR3 length: 18 residues. V was pared by 6 bases and J by 1 base, with 15 bases of the junction left unmatched. The CDR3 DNA follows: TGTGCCAGCAGTCTCGTACCCGGGACAGGGTGTGAGAACACTGAAGCTTTCTTT. Amino acids: CASSLVPGTGCENTEAFF.

The rearrangement uses TRBV4-2 and TRBJ1-5; tentative D call: TRBD1 (5 bases). The V end lost 0 bases, the J end lost 0 bases, and 30 bases lay between the germline ends. Germline V CDR1 and CDR2: LGHNA, YNFKEQ. The CDR3 spans 23 residues. CDR3 in amino acids: CASSQDVAVRGHSEDYSNQPQHF. CDR3 nucleotide sequence: TGTGCCAGCAGCCAAGATGTCGCAGTCCGGGGCCACTCGGAGGATTATAGCAATCAGCCCCAGCATTTT.

The chain carries TRBV12-5 and TRBJ2-1; D unclear. Germline assignment: CDR1 LGHNT and CDR2 FRNRAP. The ends were cut back, 4 bases at V and 6 bases at J, with 16 bases in the middle. This CDR3 region has 15 residues. The CDR3 coding sequence is TGTGCTAGTGGTTCTGGCGTCTCCTGGGGCAATGAGCAGTTCTTC. It encodes CASGSGVSWGNEQFF.

The chain employs TRBV19 and TRBJ1-1, with D tentatively TRBD1 (5 bases). The CDR3 contains 16 residues. V lost 6 bases, J lost 1 base, and 18 bases lay in between. CDR1 and CDR2 (germline): LNHDA, SQIVND (reference sequence). CDR3 loop: CASSLKGPGQNTEAFF. CDR3 DNA sequence: TGTGCCAGTAGCCTCAAGGGGCCCGGGCAGAACACTGAAGCTTTCTTT.

The rearrangement uses TRBV14 and TRBJ1-2; D remains ambiguous. The CDR3 has 15 amino acids. The germline CDR1 and CDR2 sequences are SGHDN and FVKESK. The V gene lost 2 bases and the J gene lost 8 bases, with 18 bases spanning the gap. The CDR3 spells CASSQLRQGPSGYTF. For the CDR3, the DNA is TGTGCCAGCAGCCAACTTCGACAAGGGCCCTCAGGCTACACCTTC.

V gene TRBV5-8 combines with J gene TRBJ1-1; D gene unclear. The CDR3 has 11 amino acids. Germline loops: CDR1 SGHTS, CDR2 YDEGEE. The CDR3 protein is CDDTSNTEAFF. The CDR3 coding sequence is TGTGACGACACTTCGAACACTGAAGCTTTCTTT. The full variable domain, its missing parts supplied by reference TRBV5-8 and TRBJ1-1, is EAGVTQSPTHLIKTRGQQATLRCSPISGHTSVYWYQQALGLGLQFLLWYDEGEERNRGNFPPRFSGRQFPNYSSELNVNALELEDSALYLCDDTSNTEAFFGQGTRLTVV.

V is TRBV9 and J is TRBJ2-7; D is perhaps TRBD2 (5 bases). The CDR3 consists of 15 residues. Germline V CDR1 and CDR2: SGDLS, YYNGEE. V gave up 0 bases and J gave up 2 bases, with 12 bases separating them. The CDR3 nucleotides are TGTGCCAGCAGCGTAGGGGCTAGCTTTACCTACGAGCAGTACTTC. Translating it yields CASSVGASFTYEQYF.

V is TRBV7-3 and J is TRBJ2-2, with TRBD2 identical over 10 bases. CDR1 and CDR2 (germline): SGHTA, FQGTGA. There are 19 residues in the CDR3. J gave up 1 base and V 1 base, and 9 bases lay outside the gene matches. The CDR3 nucleotides read TGTGCCAGCAGCTTAAGGGATGGACTAGCGGTAAAGAACACCGGGGAGCTGTTTTTT. It is translated as CASSLRDGLAVKNTGELFF.

The genes are TRBV27 and TRBJ2-7, with 8 bases fitting TRBD2. With 5 bases clipped from V and 6 bases from J, the junction kept 12 bases outside the gene matches. This CDR3 is 15 amino acids long. Germline lookup yields CDR1 MNHEY and CDR2 SMNVEV (reference sequence). The CDR3 loop reads CASSTSSGPFREQYF. The CDR3 DNA reads TGTGCCAGCAGTACGTCTAGCGGGCCCTTTCGCGAGCAGTACTTC.

This clone has just a few counts. The chain carries TRBV2 and TRBJ1-5; TRBD1 agrees at 7 bases. The CDR3 is 17 amino acids. The germline gives CDR1 SNHLY, CDR2 FYNNEI. The V and J ends lost 2 bases and 1 base, in that order; junction bases with no gene match: 8. The CDR3 sequence is CASSETEGGVSNQPQHF. CDR3 in DNA: TGTGCCAGCAGTGAAACTGAAGGGGGCGTGAGCAATCAGCCCCAGCATTTT. Combining the CDR3 with reference TRBV2 and TRBJ1-5 gives the whole variable domain EPEVTQTPSHQVTQMGQEVILRCVPISNHLYFYWYRQILGQKVEFLVSFYNNEISEKSEIFDDQFSVERPDGSNFTLKIRSTKLEDSAMYFCASSETEGGVSNQPQHFGDGTRLSIL.

This clone was seen only once. The chain couples TRBV27 to TRBJ2-7, with 7 nucleotides matching TRBD1. The ends lost 6 bases at V and 4 bases at J; junction bases unmatched: 21. Per germline, CDR1 MNHEY and CDR2 SMNVEV (reference sequence). The CDR3 runs to 18 residues. The CDR3 is CASSLGDRANRNPYEQYF. In DNA form, the CDR3 reads TGTGCCAGCAGCTTAGGGGACAGAGCAAATCGAAATCCTTACGAGCAGTACTTC.

J is TRBJ2-2 and V is TRBV27; tentative D call: TRBD2 (5 bases). CDR3 size: 12 residues. V was pared by 5 bases and J by 6 bases, with 7 bases between. Looked up from germline, CDR1 is MNHEY and CDR2 is SMNVEV (reference sequence). The DNA for the CDR3 is TGTGCCAGCAGTCCTAGCCCCGGGGAGCTGTTTTTT. Translation: CASSPSPGELFF.

This clone was picked up a small number of times. The chain employs TRBV27 and TRBJ1-1, with a possible D match to TRBD1 (6 bases). Trimming took 6 bases from V and 0 from J, leaving 11 bases between them. Germline V gives CDR1 MNHEY, CDR2 SMNVEV (reference sequence). This CDR3 is 14 amino acids long. The CDR3 nucleotides read TGTGCCAGCAGCTCAGGGGTGATGAACACTGAAGCTTTCTTT. It specifies CASSSGVMNTEAFF.

The V and J genes are TRBV5-1 and TRBJ2-4; D remains unclear. Germline CDR1 is SGHRS and CDR2 is YFSETQ. Trimming cost V 3 bases and J 1 base, with 20 bases left between them. The CDR3 consists of 18 residues. The CDR3: CASSSNLPNPRAKNIQYF. The CDR3 DNA reads as TGCGCCAGCAGCTCCAACCTACCTAACCCGCGGGCCAAAAACATTCAGTACTTC. The full variable domain, its missing parts supplied by reference TRBV5-1 and TRBJ2-4, is KAGVTQTPRYLIKTRGQQVTLSCSPISGHRSVSWYQQTPGQGLQFLFEYFSETQRNKGNFPGRFSGRQFSNSRSEMNVSTLELGDSALYLCASSSNLPNPRAKNIQYFGAGTRLSVL.

The chain carries TRBV6-6 and TRBJ2-7; 11 bases align to TRBD2. Germline V gene data show CDR1 as MNHNY and CDR2 as SVGAGI (reference sequence). The CDR3 is 16 residues long. V was pared by 6 bases and J by 6 bases, with 13 bases of the junction left unmatched. The CDR3 DNA follows: TGTGCCAGCAGCCCCCCAGAGACTAGCGGGAAATGCGAGCAGTACTTC. Translation gives CASSPPETSGKCEQYF.

The chain couples TRBV14 to TRBJ1-5, with no clear D. CDR1 and CDR2 (germline): SGHDN, FVKESK. V was clipped by 2 bases and J by 2 bases, with 19 bases between them. The length of the CDR3 is 18 residues. The CDR3 spells CASSQCRPITNGNQPQHF. CDR3 DNA sequence: TGTGCCAGCAGCCAATGTCGCCCAATAACAAACGGCAATCAGCCCCAGCATTTT.

In the case of this clone: A read error may produce the germline difference seen at one junction end. The genes are TRBV30 and TRBJ2-2; either TRBD1 or TRBD2 may fit D (5 bases each). Germline values: CDR1 GTSNPN, CDR2 SVGIG (reference sequence). The CDR3 consists of 15 residues. The DNA for the CDR3 is TGTGCCTGGAAACCTCGGAGACAGAGGGACCGGGGAGCTGTTTTT. This gives the protein CAWKPRRQRDRGAVF.

The chain recombines TRBV19 with TRBJ1-2; possibly TRBD1 for D (5 bases). The CDR3 totals 16 residues. CDR1 and CDR2 from the germline V gene are LNHDA and SQIVND (reference sequence). The ends were cut back, 2 bases at V and 5 bases at J, with 18 bases in the middle. The CDR3 spells CASSISSRGASYGYTF. CDR3 nucleotide sequence: TGTGCCAGTAGTATATCCTCCAGAGGGGCTAGTTATGGCTACACCTTC.

The J gene is TRBJ1-5, the V gene TRBV6-1; D not certain. Germline CDR1 MNHNS, CDR2 SASEGT. This CDR3 contains 13 residues. Trimming pared 4 bases from V and 5 bases from J, leaving 9 bases between. In nucleotides, the CDR3 is TGTGCCAGCAGTGGTCTACCCTATCAGCCCCAGCATTTT. Translated, it gives CASSGLPYQPQHF.

The chain is built from TRBV28 and TRBJ2-5; possibly TRBD2 for D (6 bases). From germline, CDR1 is MDHEN and CDR2 SYDVKM. V gave up 6 bases and J gave up 2 bases, with 13 bases separating them. The CDR3 contains 14 residues. The CDR3 loop is CASRKHREQETQYF. The CDR3 DNA follows: TGTGCCAGCAGGAAACACCGGGAGCAAGAGACCCAGTACTTC. Based on the CDR3 plus reference TRBV28 and TRBJ2-5, the full variable domain is DVKVTQSSRYLVKRTGEKVFLECVQDMDHENMFWYRQDPGLGLRLIYFSYDVKMKEKGDIPEGYSVSREKKERFSLILESASTNQTSMYLCASRKHREQETQYFGPGTRLLVL.

The rearrangement joins TRBV7-2 to TRBJ2-3, with 9 bases that match TRBD2. This CDR3 contains 17 residues. J gave up 5 bases and V 2 bases, and 11 bases lay outside the gene matches. CDR1 and CDR2 (germline): SGHTA, FQGNSA. In DNA form, the CDR3 reads TGTGCCAGCAGCTTAACCCCCGGGACTAGCCCACAAGATACGCAGTATTTT. This sequence encodes CASSLTPGTSPQDTQYF.

The CDR3 region is CASSLNRVVPGANVLTF. The CDR3 DNA sequence: TGTGCCAGCAGCTTGAACAGGGTCGTCCCTGGGGCCAACGTCCTGACTTTC. V and J are TRBV5-6 and TRBJ2-6; D is perhaps TRBD1 (6 bases). This CDR3 has 17 residues. In germline, CDR1 is SGHDT, CDR2 YYEEEE. The germline V and J ends were trimmed by 1 base and 2 bases, with 13 bases remaining between them.

The V gene is TRBV28, the J gene TRBJ2-3, with D maybe TRBD2 (5 bases). CDR1 and CDR2 from the germline V gene are MDHEN and SYDVKM. The CDR3 runs 19 residues. V lost 1 base to trimming and J lost 5 bases, with 25 bases between them. CDR3 in amino acids: CASSLYSIRGRQREDTQYF. The DNA for the CDR3 is TGTGCCAGCAGTTTATACTCGATCAGAGGGCGGCAGAGGGAAGATACGCAGTATTTT.

The chain combines TRBV1 with TRBJ2-7; TRBD2, the D gene given by the table, was not confirmed from the DNA. TRBV1 is a pseudogene. This CDR3 contains 21 residues. Written as DNA, the CDR3 is TGCACCAGCAGCCAAGTCTTAAGCGGAGGGCCCCCTAAGGCTTGGGTCTACGAGCAGTACTTC. Translating it yields CTSSQVLSGGPPKAWVYEQYF.

The rearrangement joins TRBV5-4 to TRBJ2-3; D not certain. Looked up from germline, CDR1 is SGHNT and CDR2 is YYREEE (reference sequence). The CDR3 runs to 13 residues. V lost 4 bases and J 3 bases, leaving 9 bases between the germline ends. The CDR3 sequence is CASSLTETDTQYF. The CDR3 DNA is TGTGCCAGCAGCCTAACAGAAACAGATACGCAGTATTTT.

The chain combines TRBV27 with TRBJ2-3; D gene uncertain. The CDR3 consists of 16 residues. The germline gives CDR1 MNHEY, CDR2 SMNVEV (reference sequence). Trimming took 3 bases from V and 1 from J, leaving 14 bases between them. The DNA of the CDR3 is TGTGCCAGCAGTTTTTCGGGTGTGCGAGGCACAGATACGCAGTATTTT. As protein: CASSFSGVRGTDTQYF.

This sequence joins TRBV6-5 and TRBJ1-1, with 8 bases matching TRBD1. The CDR3 runs to 15 residues. Trimming took 6 bases from V and 0 from J; bases not matched to a gene: 6. The germline V gene encodes CDR1 MNHEY and CDR2 SVGAGI. CDR3 sequence (DNA): TGTGCCAGCAGCTCGACAGGGGTTATGAACACTGAAGCTTTCTTT. Translated, it gives CASSSTGVMNTEAFF.